Following are 25 T cell receptor beta chains from one sample sequenced in a study of T-cell memory formation after mild COVID-19. MiXCR, applied by TCRdb to the 5' RACE reads, yields one record per CDR3 protein. The sample shows 470,000 or so distinct CDR3 sequences, 18% of them seen only once. The sequencing input was PBMCs or a T cell subset sorted from them (not recorded which). The receptor set was obtained from an adult woman who had mild COVID-19 (a few samples of this study predate the infection). Cell type and time point are not known.

This clonotype has ten or more counts. CDR3: CASSSRTRMTDTQYF. CDR3 bases: TGTGCCAGCAGTTCCCGGACTAGAATGACAGATACGCAGTATTTT. This chain connects TRBV12-3 or TRBV12-4 to TRBJ2-3; 7 bases match TRBD2. V gave up 4 bases and J gave up 3 bases; unmatched junction bases: 7. The CDR3 runs 15 residues.

This rearrangement joins TRBV2 to TRBJ2-3; the D is unclear. V lost 10 bases, J lost 0 bases, and 14 bases lay in between. The CDR3 contains 14 residues. Germline V gene lookup returns CDR1 SNHLY and CDR2 FYNNEI. The CDR3 sequence is CAIQQHASTDTQYF. The CDR3 nucleotides are TGTGCCATCCAACAACACGCTAGCACAGATACGCAGTATTTT.

This clonotype has only a few counts. V and J are TRBV7-9 and TRBJ2-7, with a weak D call TRBD1 (5 bases). Trimming stripped 0 bases from V and 3 bases from J, with 9 bases between. CDR3 length equals 14 residues. CDR1 SEHNR and CDR2 FQNEAQ come from the germline V gene (reference sequence). The CDR3 region is CASSLAGPLYEQYF. The CDR3 region has the DNA TGTGCCAGCAGCTTAGCGGGGCCCCTCTACGAGCAGTACTTC.

The chain combines TRBV5-4 with TRBJ2-7, with D uncertain. V lost 6 bases, J lost 0 bases, and 13 bases lay in between. Germline V gene lookup returns CDR1 SGHNT and CDR2 YYREEE (reference sequence). The CDR3 length is 14 residues. The CDR3 sequence is CASKVGFSSYEQYF. DNA for the CDR3: TGTGCCAGCAAGGTCGGCTTTAGCTCCTACGAGCAGTACTTC. Filled out from reference TRBV5-4 and TRBJ2-7, the complete variable domain reads ETGVTQSPTHLIKTRGQQVTLRCSSQSGHNTVSWYQQALGQGPQFIFQYYREEENGRGNFPPRFSGLQFPNYSSELNVNALELDDSALYLCASKVGFSSYEQYFGPGTRLTVT.

This sequence joins TRBV7-3 and TRBJ1-2; D gene uncertain. This CDR3 is built from 16 residues. V lost 5 bases to trimming and J lost 7 bases, with 23 bases between them. CDR1 SGHTA and CDR2 FQGTGA come from the germline V gene. CDR3 nucleotides: TGTGCCAGCAGCCAGAATACGGGCACAGACAATCGTGGCTACACCTTC. Protein: CASSQNTGTDNRGYTF.

V is TRBV29-1 and J is TRBJ1-3; no clear D gene. Germline CDR1 reads SQVTM; CDR2 reads ANQGSEA. The V and J ends lost 0 bases and 0 bases respectively, with 9 bases between them. The CDR3 spans 15 residues. The CDR3 nucleotides are TGCAGCGTTGAAGATGGGTCCTTCTCTGGAAACACCATATATTTT. Amino acid sequence: CSVEDGSFSGNTIYF.

This clonotype was counted ten times or more. The V call is TRBV5-1, the J call TRBJ2-3; 9 bases map to TRBD2. V shed 7 bases, J shed 2 bases, and the junction held 8 bases outside the gene matches. CDR1 and CDR2 from the germline V gene are SGHRS and YFSETQ. This CDR3 has 15 residues. The CDR3 spells CASDPGLAPTDTQYF. CDR3 in DNA: TGCGCCAGCGACCCGGGACTAGCACCCACAGATACGCAGTATTTT.

This rearrangement joins TRBV7-3 to TRBJ2-3, with 8 bases matching TRBD1. Unmatched junction bases numbered 6, after V lost 1 base and J lost 3 bases. Germline V lookup: CDR1 SGHTA, CDR2 FQGTGA. The CDR3 length is 16 residues. The CDR3 sequence: CASSLITGGITDTQYF. DNA for the CDR3: TGTGCCAGCAGCTTAATAACAGGGGGTATTACAGATACGCAGTATTTT.

This clonotype was counted a single time. The chain is built from TRBV24-1 and TRBJ2-7; D might be TRBD2 (7 bases). CDR1 is KGHDR and CDR2 is SFDVKD in the germline V gene. V lost 9 bases and J lost 6, with 14 bases in between. CDR3 size: 12 residues. CDR3 nucleotides: TGTGCCACCGCCGCGGGGGCTGCCGAGCAGTACTTC. Encoded protein: CATAAGAAEQYF.

The chain couples TRBV7-9 to TRBJ2-5, with 7 bases fitting TRBD1. Germline lookup yields CDR1 SEHNR and CDR2 FQNEAQ (reference sequence). This CDR3 has 15 amino acids. With V trimmed by 5 bases and J by 1 base, 7 bases remained unmatched. CDR3 region: CASSVGTDAQETQYF. For the CDR3, the DNA is TGTGCCAGCAGCGTCGGGACAGATGCCCAAGAGACCCAGTACTTC.

V is TRBV2 and J is TRBJ1-1, with 8 nucleotides matching TRBD1. The V gene end was trimmed by 6 bases and the J gene end by 1 base; junction bases not matched to a gene: 7. Per the germline V gene, CDR1 is SNHLY and CDR2 is FYNNEI. The CDR3 extends over 15 amino acids. CDR3 sequence: CASSDRRGPNTEAFF. The CDR3 region has the DNA TGTGCCAGCAGCGACCGCAGGGGGCCGAACACTGAAGCTTTCTTT.

This clonotype was detected only a few times. This chain joins TRBV2 and TRBJ2-3; TRBD2 might be the D (6 bases). CDR1 is SNHLY and CDR2 is FYNNEI in the germline V gene. Trimming left V 5 bases short and J 6 bases short, with 12 bases between. This CDR3 has 13 residues. The CDR3: CASSRDSADTQYF. CDR3 in DNA: TGTGCCAGCAGTCGGGACTCCGCCGATACGCAGTATTTT.

The gene calls are TRBV20-1 and TRBJ2-3; D tentatively reads TRBD1 or TRBD2 (6 bases each). V dropped 5 bases and J dropped 4 bases, with 10 bases sitting between them. Germline V lookup: CDR1 DFQATT, CDR2 SNEGSKA (reference sequence). The CDR3 has 12 amino acids. CDR3 bases: TGCAGTGCTGGGGGGCGCCCAGATACGCAGTATTTT. It is translated as CSAGGRPDTQYF.

This clonotype was found a few times. The chain recombines TRBV27 with TRBJ2-7; 8 bases map to TRBD1. From germline, CDR1 is MNHEY and CDR2 SMNVEV (reference sequence). J lost 0 bases, V lost 7 bases, and 8 bases had no gene match. This CDR3 contains 15 residues. Written as DNA, the CDR3 is TGTGCCAGCACCATAGGGGGGACAGGCTCCTACGAGCAGTACTTC. Translating gives CASTIGGTGSYEQYF.

This chain uses TRBV4-3 with TRBJ2-3; D is uncertain. Germline values: CDR1 LGHNA, CDR2 YSLEER. The V end lost 1 base, the J end lost 2 bases, and 10 bases lay between the germline ends. CDR3 length: 15 residues. CDR3 in amino acids: CASSQGTFFTDTQYF. In DNA, the CDR3 is TGCGCCAGCAGCCAAGGAACTTTCTTCACAGATACGCAGTATTTT.

The gene calls are TRBV18 and TRBJ2-1; 7 bases match TRBD1. The CDR3 consists of 15 residues. The J segment lost 10 bases and the V segment lost 3 bases, leaving 12 bases of the junction unmatched. Germline V gives CDR1 KGHSH, CDR2 LQKENI. CDR3 in DNA: TGTGCCAGCTCACCCCAACGACAGGGAAGTCGGGAGCAGTTCTTC. Amino acid sequence: CASSPQRQGSREQFF.

The J gene is TRBJ2-5, the V gene TRBV6-2 or TRBV6-3; D is possibly TRBD1 or TRBD2 (5 bases each). CDR3 length equals 14 residues. Germline lookup yields CDR1 MNHEY and CDR2 SVGEGT. V was cut by 6 bases and J by 7 bases, with 18 bases left in between. CDR3 in amino acids: CASRTTGTLVTQYF. The CDR3 bases are TGTGCCAGCAGAACCACCGGGACCCTAGTGACCCAGTACTTC.

CDR3 in DNA: TGTGCCAGCAGCGTAGCGGACACCGGGGAGCTGTTTTTT. This translates into CASSVADTGELFF. This chain connects TRBV9 to TRBJ2-2; no clear D. V dropped 0 bases and J dropped 3 bases, with 3 bases sitting between them. CDR1 and CDR2 (germline): SGDLS, YYNGEE. The CDR3 has 13 amino acids.

The V gene is TRBV2, the J gene TRBJ2-4; D may be TRBD1 or TRBD2 (5 bases each). The CDR3 runs to 16 residues. Trimming took 7 bases from V and 0 from J, leaving 16 bases between them. Germline assignment: CDR1 SNHLY and CDR2 FYNNEI. CDR3 DNA sequence: TGTGCCAGCAAGTTTGGGGGACCTCTAGCCAAAAACATTCAGTACTTC. Translating it yields CASKFGGPLAKNIQYF. The full variable domain, with the rest looked up from reference TRBV2 and TRBJ2-4, is EPEVTQTPSHQVTQMGQEVILRCVPISNHLYFYWYRQILGQKVEFLVSFYNNEISEKSEIFDDQFSVERPDGSNFTLKIRSTKLEDSAMYFCASKFGGPLAKNIQYFGAGTRLSVL.

This clonotype was detected only a few times. The rearrangement joins TRBV28 to TRBJ1-1; unclear D gene. Germline values: CDR1 MDHEN, CDR2 SYDVKM. V was cut by 6 bases and J by 0 bases, with 17 bases left in between. CDR3 length equals 16 residues. The CDR3 DNA sequence: TGTGCCAGCAGGGAGGACGGGAGGACGGTGAACACTGAAGCTTTCTTT. Residues: CASREDGRTVNTEAFF.

The V gene is TRBV15, the J gene TRBJ2-7; TRBD1 might be the D (5 bases). There are 13 residues in the CDR3. Trimming cost V 3 bases and J 0 bases, with 6 bases left between them. CDR1 and CDR2 (germline): LNHNV, YYDKDF (reference sequence). The CDR3 loop reads CATSRTVSYEQYF. The DNA for the CDR3 is TGTGCCACCAGCAGGACAGTCTCCTACGAGCAGTACTTC.

This sequence joins TRBV24-1 and TRBJ2-6; 11 nucleotides agree with TRBD2. Germline CDR1 is KGHDR and CDR2 is SFDVKD. The CDR3 has 19 amino acids. Losses at the gene ends were 5 bases for V and 0 bases for J; bases not matched to a gene: 8. The CDR3: CATSAWGLAESSGANVLTF. CDR3 DNA: TGTGCCACCAGTGCCTGGGGACTAGCGGAAAGCTCTGGGGCCAACGTCCTGACTTTC.

This clonotype was seen only a few times. The V call is TRBV12-3 or TRBV12-4, the J call TRBJ1-2, with D tentatively TRBD1 (5 bases). The CDR3 covers 13 residues. Trimming removed 6 bases at V and 9 bases at J, with 17 bases between. Here the CDR3 reads CASSREGSLSYTF. CDR3 in DNA: TGTGCCAGCAGCCGAGAGGGGTCTTTAAGCTACACCTTC.

Only a few counts were recorded for this clonotype. The rearrangement links TRBV4-3 to TRBJ2-1, with TRBD2 matching over 13 bases. V dropped 4 bases and J dropped 0; count of bases not matched to a gene: 9. This CDR3 is 19 amino acids long. CDR1 is LGHNA, CDR2 YSLEER, per germline. The CDR3 coding sequence is TGCGCCAGCAGCCGCCGGACTAGCGGGAGTGTCGCCTCCTACAATGAGCAGTTCTTC. Amino acids: CASSRRTSGSVASYNEQFF.

This clonotype was recorded a few times. The chain couples TRBV6-4 to TRBJ2-3; D may be TRBD2 (6 bases). The V end was cut by 8 bases, the J end by 0 bases, with 15 bases between. This CDR3 comprises 15 residues. The germline V gene has CDR1 MRHNA and CDR2 SNTAGT. The CDR3 here is CASRFSGASTDTQYF. The DNA for the CDR3 is TGTGCCAGCCGGTTTAGCGGAGCTAGCACAGATACGCAGTATTTT.